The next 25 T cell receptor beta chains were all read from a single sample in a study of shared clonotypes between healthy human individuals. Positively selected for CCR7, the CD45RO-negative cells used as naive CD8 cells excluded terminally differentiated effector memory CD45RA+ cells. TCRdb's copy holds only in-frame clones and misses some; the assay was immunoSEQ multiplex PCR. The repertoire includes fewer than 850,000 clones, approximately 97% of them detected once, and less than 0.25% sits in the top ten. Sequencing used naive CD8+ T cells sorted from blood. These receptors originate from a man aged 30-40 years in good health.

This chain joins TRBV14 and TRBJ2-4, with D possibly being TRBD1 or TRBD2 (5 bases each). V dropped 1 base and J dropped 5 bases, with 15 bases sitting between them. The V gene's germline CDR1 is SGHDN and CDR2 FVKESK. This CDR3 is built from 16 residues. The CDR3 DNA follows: TGTGCCAGCAGCCAAGTCCGGGGACGGGTTCAAAACATTCAGTACTTC. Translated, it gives CASSQVRGRVQNIQYF. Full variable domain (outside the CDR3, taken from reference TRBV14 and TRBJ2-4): EAGVTQFPSHSVIEKGQTVTLRCDPISGHDNLYWYRRVMGKEIKFLLHFVKESKQDESGMPNNRFLAERTGGTYSTLKVQPAELEDSGVYFCASSQVRGRVQNIQYFGAGTRLSVL.

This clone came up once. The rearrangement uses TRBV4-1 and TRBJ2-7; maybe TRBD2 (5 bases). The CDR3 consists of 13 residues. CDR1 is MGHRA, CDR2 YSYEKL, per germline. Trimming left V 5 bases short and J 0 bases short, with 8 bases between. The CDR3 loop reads CASSSAASYEQYF. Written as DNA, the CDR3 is TGCGCCAGCAGCTCAGCGGCCTCCTACGAGCAGTACTTC.

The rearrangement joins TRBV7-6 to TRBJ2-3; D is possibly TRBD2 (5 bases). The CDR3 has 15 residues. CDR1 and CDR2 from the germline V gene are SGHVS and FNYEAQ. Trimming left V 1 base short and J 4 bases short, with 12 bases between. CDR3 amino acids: CASSLGAGQPDTQYF. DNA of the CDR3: TGTGCCAGCAGCTTAGGGGCGGGCCAGCCAGATACGCAGTATTTT.

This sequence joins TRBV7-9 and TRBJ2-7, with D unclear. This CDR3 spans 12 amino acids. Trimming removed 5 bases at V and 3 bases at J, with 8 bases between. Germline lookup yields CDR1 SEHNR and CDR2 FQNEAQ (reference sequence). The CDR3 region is CASSPTNYEQYF. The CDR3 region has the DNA TGTGCCAGCAGCCCTACGAACTACGAGCAGTACTTC.

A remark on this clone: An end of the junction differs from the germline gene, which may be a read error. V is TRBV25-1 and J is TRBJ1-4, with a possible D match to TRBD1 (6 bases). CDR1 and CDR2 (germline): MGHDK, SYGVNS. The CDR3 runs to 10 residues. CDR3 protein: CASIPGQHVF. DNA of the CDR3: TGTGCCAGCATTCCGGGACAACATGTATTT.

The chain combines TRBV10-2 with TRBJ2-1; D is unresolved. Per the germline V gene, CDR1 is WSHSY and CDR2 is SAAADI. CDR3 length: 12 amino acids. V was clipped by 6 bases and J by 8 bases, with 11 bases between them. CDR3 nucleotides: TGCGCCAGCAGATCTGGGTCCGATGAGCAGTTCTTC. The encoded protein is CASRSGSDEQFF.

CDR3 protein: CASSAGPGTGVSGELFF. The DNA for the CDR3 is TGTGCCAGCAGCGCTGGCCCCGGGACAGGGGTTTCCGGGGAGCTGTTTTTT. This chain joins TRBV9 and TRBJ2-2; 10 positions agree with TRBD1. The CDR3 length is 17 residues. With 3 bases clipped from V and 6 bases from J, the junction kept 11 bases outside the gene matches. The germline CDR1 and CDR2 sequences are SGDLS and YYNGEE. The entire variable domain, with the rest obtained from reference TRBV9 and TRBJ2-2, is as follows: DSGVTQTPKHLITATGQRVTLRCSPRSGDLSVYWYQQSLDQGLQFLIQYYNGEERAKGNILERFSAQQFPDLHSELNLSSLELGDSALYFCASSAGPGTGVSGELFFGEGSRLTVL.

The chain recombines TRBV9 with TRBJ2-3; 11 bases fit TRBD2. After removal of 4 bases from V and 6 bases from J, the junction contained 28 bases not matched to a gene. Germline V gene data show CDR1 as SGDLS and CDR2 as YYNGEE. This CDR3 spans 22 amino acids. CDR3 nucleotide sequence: TGTGCCAGCAGCCTACGGTTCTCTACCGGGACTAGCGGCGAACAGGACCTCGATACGCAGTATTTT. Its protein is CASSLRFSTGTSGEQDLDTQYF.

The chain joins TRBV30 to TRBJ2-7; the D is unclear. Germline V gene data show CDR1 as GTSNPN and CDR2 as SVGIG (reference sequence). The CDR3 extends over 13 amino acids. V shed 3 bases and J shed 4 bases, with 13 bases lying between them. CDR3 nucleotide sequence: TGTGCCTGGAGGGGCTTAGATGTATACGAGCAGTACTTC. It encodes CAWRGLDVYEQYF.

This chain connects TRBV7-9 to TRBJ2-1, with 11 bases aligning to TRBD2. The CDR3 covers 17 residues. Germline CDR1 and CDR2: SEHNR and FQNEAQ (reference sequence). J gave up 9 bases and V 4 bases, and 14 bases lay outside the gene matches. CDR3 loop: CASSSAGVAGGRGEQFF. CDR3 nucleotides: TGTGCCAGCAGCTCAGCGGGGGTAGCGGGAGGGAGAGGTGAGCAGTTCTTC.

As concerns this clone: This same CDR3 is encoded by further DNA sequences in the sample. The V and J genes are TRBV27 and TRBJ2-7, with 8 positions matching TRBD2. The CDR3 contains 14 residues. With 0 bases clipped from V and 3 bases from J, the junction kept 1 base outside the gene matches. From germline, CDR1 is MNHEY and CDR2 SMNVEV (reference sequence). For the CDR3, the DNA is TGTGCCAGCAGTTTATCGGGGACTAGCTACGAGCAGTACTTC. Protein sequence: CASSLSGTSYEQYF.

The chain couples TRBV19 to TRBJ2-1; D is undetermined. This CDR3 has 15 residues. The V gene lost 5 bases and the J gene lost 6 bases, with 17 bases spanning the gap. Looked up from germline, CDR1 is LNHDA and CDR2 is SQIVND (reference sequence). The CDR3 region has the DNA TGTGCCAGTAGTCCGCCAACGGGCCTAAGCAATGAGCAGTTCTTC. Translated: CASSPPTGLSNEQFF.

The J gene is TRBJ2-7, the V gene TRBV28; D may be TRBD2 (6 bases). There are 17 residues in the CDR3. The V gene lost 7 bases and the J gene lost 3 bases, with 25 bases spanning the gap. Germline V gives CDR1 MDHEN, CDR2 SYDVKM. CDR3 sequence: CASNKYRRRGPDYEQYF. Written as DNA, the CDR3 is TGTGCCAGCAACAAGTACCGTCGGAGGGGCCCTGACTACGAGCAGTACTTC.

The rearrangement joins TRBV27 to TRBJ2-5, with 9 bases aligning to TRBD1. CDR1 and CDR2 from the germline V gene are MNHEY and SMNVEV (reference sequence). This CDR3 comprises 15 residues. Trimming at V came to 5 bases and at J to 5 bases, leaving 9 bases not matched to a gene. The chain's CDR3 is CASSQGTGPPETQYF. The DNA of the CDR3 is TGTGCCAGCAGTCAGGGGACAGGGCCCCCGGAGACCCAGTACTTC.

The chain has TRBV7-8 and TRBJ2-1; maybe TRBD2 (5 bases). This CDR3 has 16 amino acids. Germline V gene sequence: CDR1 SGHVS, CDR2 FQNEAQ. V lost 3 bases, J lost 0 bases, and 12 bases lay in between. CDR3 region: CASSLGGYSSYNEQFF. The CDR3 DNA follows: TGTGCCAGCAGCTTGGGCGGGTACTCCTCCTACAATGAGCAGTTCTTC.

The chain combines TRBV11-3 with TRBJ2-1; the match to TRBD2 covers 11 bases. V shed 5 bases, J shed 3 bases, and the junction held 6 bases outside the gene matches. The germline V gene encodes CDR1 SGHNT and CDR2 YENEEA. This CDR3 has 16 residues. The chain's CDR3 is CASSQLAGALYNEQFF. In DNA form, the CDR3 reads TGTGCCAGCAGCCAACTAGCGGGAGCCCTCTACAATGAGCAGTTCTTC.

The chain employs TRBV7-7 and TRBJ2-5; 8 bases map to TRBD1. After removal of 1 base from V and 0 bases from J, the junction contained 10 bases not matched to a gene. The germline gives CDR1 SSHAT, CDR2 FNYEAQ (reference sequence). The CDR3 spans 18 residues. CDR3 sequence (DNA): TGTGCCAGCAGCTTAGTTGGGACAGGTTCACTTGACCAAGAGACCCAGTACTTC. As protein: CASSLVGTGSLDQETQYF.

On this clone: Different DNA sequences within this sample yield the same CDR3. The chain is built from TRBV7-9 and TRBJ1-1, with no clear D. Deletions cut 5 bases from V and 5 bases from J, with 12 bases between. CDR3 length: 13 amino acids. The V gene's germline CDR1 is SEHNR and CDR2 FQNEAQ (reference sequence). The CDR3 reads CASSPQGRTEAFF. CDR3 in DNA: TGTGCCAGCAGCCCCCAAGGGAGAACTGAAGCTTTCTTT. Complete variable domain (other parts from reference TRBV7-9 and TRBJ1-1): DTGVSQNPRHKITKRGQNVTFRCDPISEHNRLYWYRQTLGQGPEFLTYFQNEAQLEKSRLLSDRFSAERPKGSFSTLEIQRTEQGDSAMYLCASSPQGRTEAFFGQGTRLTVV.

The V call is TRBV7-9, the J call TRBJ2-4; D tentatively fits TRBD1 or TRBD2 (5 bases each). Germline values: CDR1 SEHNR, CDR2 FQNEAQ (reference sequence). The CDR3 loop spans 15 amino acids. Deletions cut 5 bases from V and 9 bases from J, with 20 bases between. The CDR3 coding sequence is TGTGCCAGCAGCCCACCGGGGCAGGGTATCGGCATTCAGTACTTC. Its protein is CASSPPGQGIGIQYF.

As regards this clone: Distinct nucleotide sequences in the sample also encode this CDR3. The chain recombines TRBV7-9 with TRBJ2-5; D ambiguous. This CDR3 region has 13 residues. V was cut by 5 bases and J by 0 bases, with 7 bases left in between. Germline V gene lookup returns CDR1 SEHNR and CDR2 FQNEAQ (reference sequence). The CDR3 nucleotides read TGTGCCAGCAGCCCAACAGACCAAGAGACCCAGTACTTC. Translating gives CASSPTDQETQYF.

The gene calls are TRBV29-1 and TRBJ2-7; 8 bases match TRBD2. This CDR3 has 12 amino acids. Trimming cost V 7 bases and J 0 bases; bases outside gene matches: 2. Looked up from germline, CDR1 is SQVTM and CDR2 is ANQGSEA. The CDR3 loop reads CSGSGNSYEQYF. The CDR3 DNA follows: TGCAGCGGTAGCGGGAACTCCTACGAGCAGTACTTC.

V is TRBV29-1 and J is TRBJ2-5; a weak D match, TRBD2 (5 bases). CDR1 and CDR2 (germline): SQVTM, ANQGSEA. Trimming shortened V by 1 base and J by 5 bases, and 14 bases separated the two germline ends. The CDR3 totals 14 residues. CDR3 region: CSVEGETLRETQYF. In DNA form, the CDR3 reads TGCAGCGTTGAAGGGGAGACCCTGCGGGAGACCCAGTACTTC.

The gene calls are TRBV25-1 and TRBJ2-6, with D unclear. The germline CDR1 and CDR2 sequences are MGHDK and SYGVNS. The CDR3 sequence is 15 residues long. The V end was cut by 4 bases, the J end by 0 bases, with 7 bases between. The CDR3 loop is CASSGRISGANVLTF. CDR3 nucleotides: TGTGCCAGCAGTGGACGAATCTCTGGGGCCAACGTCCTGACTTTC.

CDR3 in DNA: TGTGCCAGCACATGGCTGGCTAGCGGGAGCGAGCAGTACTTC. Residues: CASTWLASGSEQYF. This chain joins TRBV27 and TRBJ2-7, with TRBD2 matching over 10 bases. This CDR3 spans 14 amino acids. Trimming cost V 7 bases and J 6 bases; bases outside gene matches: 9. The V gene's germline CDR1 is MNHEY and CDR2 SMNVEV (reference sequence).

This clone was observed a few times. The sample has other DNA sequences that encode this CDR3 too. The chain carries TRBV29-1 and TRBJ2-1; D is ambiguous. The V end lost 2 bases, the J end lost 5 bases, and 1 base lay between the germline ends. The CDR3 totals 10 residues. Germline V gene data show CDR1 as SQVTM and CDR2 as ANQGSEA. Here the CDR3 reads CSVENNEQFF. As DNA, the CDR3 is TGCAGCGTTGAAAACAATGAGCAGTTCTTC.